A single T cell receptor (beta chain) is shown here with its context. The antigen remains undetermined. The length of the CDR3 is 16 residues. Germline V gene sequence: CDR1 SGHRS, CDR2 YFSETQ. Trimming shortened V by 2 bases and J by 3 bases, and 15 bases separated the two germline ends. The data were obtained in a study of shared clonotypes between healthy human individuals. Study summary: Every donor yielded three CD4 naive, three CD4 memory, two CD8 naive and one CD8 memory plate. Study-wide findings and caveats: Sharing across a handful of donors was seen in around 5% of naive CD4 clonotypes.

Subsets obtained from CD4+ cells comprised CD45RA+ naive and CD45RA-negative memory cells. The method was immunoSEQ multiplex PCR; TCRdb's version includes in-frame clones alone and lacks a portion of them. The table has around 2,000,000 clones, 90% to 95% seen once; the top ten hold roughly 0.13%. The chain carries TRBV5-1 and TRBJ1-5; weak D call: TRBD1 (5 bases). The sequenced sample consisted of naive CD4+ T cells sorted from blood. Noted subset: CD45RA+ positively selected. The sequence derives from a man younger than 35 in good health. CDR3 residues: CASSLSGTLDNQPQHF. The DNA of the CDR3 is TGCGCCAGCAGCTTATCCGGGACCCTTGACAATCAGCCCCAGCATTTT.